The next 31 T cell receptor beta chains were all read from a single sample in a study of blood T cell repertoires in COVID-19. Data came from immunoSEQ multiplex PCR; TCRdb stores just in-frame clones and leaves some out. The table lists over 150,000 clones, 75% to 90% of them singletons, with roughly 6.2% in the top ten. The material sequenced was PBMCs or T cells enriched from blood (not recorded which). These receptors came from a man aged 40-49 years who had recovered from COVID-19.

The chain couples TRBV18 to TRBJ1-6; D remains ambiguous. Between the trimmed V and J ends, which lost 2 bases and 7 bases, there was a span of 9 bases. Germline V gives CDR1 KGHSH, CDR2 LQKENI. The CDR3 has 14 amino acids. The CDR3 here is CASSPFTENSPLHF. The CDR3 coding sequence is TGTGCCAGCTCACCATTCACAGAGAATTCACCCCTCCACTTT.

The chain carries TRBV19 and TRBJ1-1, with 9 bases lining up with TRBD1. Germline V gives CDR1 LNHDA, CDR2 SQIVND (reference sequence). There are 16 residues in the CDR3. Unmatched junction bases numbered 9, after V lost 7 bases and J lost 0 bases. The CDR3 nucleotides read TGTGCCAGTACCTCTAGACAGGGGGGGATGAACACTGAAGCTTTCTTT. It encodes CASTSRQGGMNTEAFF.

J is TRBJ2-4 and V is TRBV12-3 or TRBV12-4; 8 bases match TRBD1. Trimming at V came to 6 bases and at J to 8 bases, leaving 6 bases not matched to a gene. The CDR3 length is 13 residues. As DNA, the CDR3 is TGTGCCAGCAGCCGCGGACAGGGCTACATTCAGTACTTC. It specifies CASSRGQGYIQYF.

This chain joins TRBV5-3 and TRBJ1-6; the D is unclear. TRBV5-3 carries the ORF label, with uncertain function. The CDR3 is 16 residues long. Trimming pared 8 bases from V and 5 bases from J, leaving 20 bases between. This CDR3 is CASTPRMPRDNSPLHF. CDR3 DNA: TGTGCCAGTACCCCGCGGATGCCTCGGGATAATTCACCCCTCCACTTT.

The chain couples TRBV5-1 to TRBJ2-7; 8 nucleotides agree with TRBD1. In germline, CDR1 is SGHRS, CDR2 YFSETQ. V shed 4 bases and J 3 bases; nucleotides not matched to a gene: 6. This CDR3 contains 14 residues. This CDR3 is CASSTGTGHYEQYF. The CDR3 coding sequence is TGCGCCAGCAGCACCGGGACAGGACACTACGAGCAGTACTTC.

The chain links TRBV11-2 to TRBJ1-3; 7 bases are a match to TRBD1. The CDR3 is 16 residues long. Losses at the gene ends were 4 bases for V and 0 bases for J; bases not matched to a gene: 6. CDR1 is SGHAT and CDR2 is FQNNGV in the germline V gene. The CDR3 DNA is TGTGCCAGCAGCTCCAAGGACAGGTCCTCTGGAAACACCATATATTTT. Translated: CASSSKDRSSGNTIYF.

The chain links TRBV27 to TRBJ1-4; the match to TRBD1 covers 7 bases. The CDR3 sequence is 13 residues long. The V gene end was trimmed by 2 bases and the J gene end by 8 bases; junction bases not matched to a gene: 2. Germline V gene lookup returns CDR1 MNHEY and CDR2 SMNVEV (reference sequence). CDR3 loop: CASSLGDREKLFF. The CDR3 DNA reads TGTGCCAGCAGTTTAGGGGACAGAGAAAAACTGTTTTTT. Drawing the rest from reference TRBV27 and TRBJ1-4, the complete variable domain is EAQVTQNPRYLITVTGKKLTVTCSQNMNHEYMSWYRQDPGLGLRQIYYSMNVEVTDKGDVPEGYKVSRKEKRNFPLILESPSPNQTSLYFCASSLGDREKLFFGSGTQLSVL.

The CDR3, as DNA: TGTGCCAGCAGCTTTAAGGGACTAGAGGACTACGAGCAGTACTTC. Amino acids: CASSFKGLEDYEQYF. The V call is TRBV7-9, the J call TRBJ2-7; 8 bases are a match to TRBD2. Germline trimming cut 3 bases from V and 3 bases from J; bases unmatched to any gene: 7. The germline V gene has CDR1 SEHNR and CDR2 FQNEAQ (reference sequence). The CDR3 has 15 residues.

The chain joins TRBV2 to TRBJ1-1, with D uncertain. There are 13 residues in the CDR3. Germline V gene data show CDR1 as SNHLY and CDR2 as FYNNEI. With 3 bases removed from V and 1 base from J, the gap between germline ends came to 6 bases. Here the CDR3 reads CASSDTGNTEAFF. The CDR3 DNA is TGTGCCAGCAGTGACACGGGGAACACTGAAGCTTTCTTT.

The V gene is TRBV5-4, the J gene TRBJ2-7; D possibly corresponds to TRBD1 (5 bases). V lost 2 bases to trimming and J lost 7 bases, with 13 bases between them. Per the germline V gene, CDR1 is SGHNT and CDR2 is YYREEE (reference sequence). This CDR3 is built from 13 residues. The CDR3 reads CASSLVKGMEQYF. The CDR3 DNA reads TGTGCCAGCAGCTTAGTTAAGGGGATGGAGCAGTACTTC. The complete variable domain, with remaining parts taken from reference TRBV5-4 and TRBJ2-7, reads ETGVTQSPTHLIKTRGQQVTLRCSSQSGHNTVSWYQQALGQGPQFIFQYYREEENGRGNFPPRFSGLQFPNYSSELNVNALELDDSALYLCASSLVKGMEQYFGPGTRLTVT.

CDR3 protein: CASSEQLNTEAFF. The CDR3 coding sequence is TGCGCCAGCAGTGAGCAATTGAACACTGAAGCTTTCTTT. V usage is TRBV10-1 and J usage is TRBJ1-1; D is ambiguous. This CDR3 has 13 amino acids. With 2 bases removed from V and 0 bases from J, the gap between germline ends came to 4 bases. Germline V gene lookup returns CDR1 WNHNN and CDR2 SYGVQD (reference sequence).

The CDR3 spells CASSHIDRSNQETQYF. CDR3 DNA sequence: TGTGCCAGCAGCCACATAGACAGGAGTAACCAAGAGACCCAGTACTTC. This sequence joins TRBV7-9 and TRBJ2-5; possibly TRBD1 for D (6 bases). The germline V gene has CDR1 SEHNR and CDR2 FQNEAQ (reference sequence). V was shortened by 5 bases and J by 0 bases, with 16 bases between the two germline ends. CDR3 length equals 16 residues.

The chain carries TRBV5-6 and TRBJ2-5; D might be TRBD1 (7 bases). CDR1 is SGHDT and CDR2 is YYEEEE in the germline V gene. With 5 bases removed from V and 5 bases from J, the gap between germline ends came to 16 bases. CDR3 length: 14 amino acids. This CDR3 reads CASSHSSGGETQYF. CDR3 DNA: TGTGCCAGCAGTCACTCCTCAGGGGGGGAGACCCAGTACTTC.

The chain combines TRBV5-4 with TRBJ1-3; a weak D match, TRBD1 (6 bases). Germline CDR1 is SGHNT and CDR2 is YYREEE (reference sequence). V lost 9 bases, J lost 3 bases, and 13 bases lay in between. The length of the CDR3 is 13 residues. The CDR3 region has the DNA TGTGCCATCCGGGGGGGGCTTGGAAACACCATATATTTT. This encodes CAIRGGLGNTIYF.

This rearrangement joins TRBV6-1 to TRBJ1-5; weak D call: TRBD1 (6 bases). This CDR3 contains 19 residues. CDR1 and CDR2 (germline): MNHNS, SASEGT. V was trimmed by 4 bases and J by 1 base, leaving 23 bases between them. For the CDR3, the DNA is TGTGCCAGCAGTGGGGCAGGGGTAAGGCGGGGGGCGAGCAATCAGCCCCAGCATTTT. Its protein is CASSGAGVRRGASNQPQHF.

The chain has TRBV6-5 and TRBJ2-7, with D possibly being TRBD2 (6 bases). The V and J ends lost 0 bases and 4 bases respectively, with 16 bases between them. Looked up from germline, CDR1 is MNHEY and CDR2 is SVGAGI. This CDR3 is built from 16 residues. CDR3 coding DNA: TGTGCCAGCAGTTACTCGGCCGGGACTCCCGCTTACGAGCAGTACTTC. It translates to CASSYSAGTPAYEQYF.

The V call is TRBV7-9, the J call TRBJ2-3, with TRBD2 matching 10 bases. The V segment lost 5 bases and the J segment 6 bases; nucleotides outside the gene matches: 11. The V gene's germline CDR1 is SEHNR and CDR2 FQNEAQ (reference sequence). CDR3 length: 16 residues. In nucleotides, the CDR3 is TGTGCCAGCAGCCCCCCAGGACTAGCGGTTGGGGATACGCAGTATTTT. This sequence encodes CASSPPGLAVGDTQYF.

The rearrangement links TRBV7-8 to TRBJ2-7, with TRBD2 matching 9 bases. The V gene's germline CDR1 is SGHVS and CDR2 FQNEAQ. After removal of 3 bases from V and 2 bases from J, the junction contained 11 bases not matched to a gene. CDR3 size: 17 residues. The CDR3 sequence is CASSLESSGSRTYEQYF. The CDR3 DNA is TGTGCCAGCAGCTTGGAGAGTAGCGGGAGTCGCACCTACGAGCAGTACTTC.

This clone turned up a few times. The DNA for the CDR3 is TGTGCCAGCAGCTTGTCAGATGGAAACACCATATATTTT. Translation gives CASSLSDGNTIYF. The chain links TRBV5-5 to TRBJ1-3; D not resolved. The CDR3 consists of 13 residues. Deletions cut 1 base from V and 3 bases from J, with 5 bases between. Germline CDR1 reads SGHKS; CDR2 reads YYEKEE (reference sequence).

The rearrangement uses TRBV6-2 or TRBV6-3 and TRBJ2-6; D might be TRBD1 (5 bases). V lost 2 bases and J 1 base, leaving 6 bases between the germline ends. From germline, CDR1 is MNHEY and CDR2 SVGEGT. This CDR3 has 15 residues. DNA for the CDR3: TGTGCCAGCAGTTACCGACAGTCTGGGGCCAACGTCCTGACTTTC. This codes for CASSYRQSGANVLTF.

The rearrangement joins TRBV27 to TRBJ1-1; no firm D call. Trimming pared 3 bases from V and 7 bases from J, leaving 18 bases between. Germline assignment: CDR1 MNHEY and CDR2 SMNVEV (reference sequence). The CDR3 is made up of 15 amino acids. The CDR3 spells CASSLGYGGEFEAFF. CDR3 nucleotides: TGTGCCAGCAGTTTGGGTTACGGCGGAGAGTTTGAAGCTTTCTTT.

This clone has just one count. The chain couples TRBV25-1 to TRBJ2-5; the match to TRBD2 covers 12 bases. CDR1 and CDR2 (germline): MGHDK, SYGVNS. V lost 4 bases to trimming and J lost 1 base; unmatched junction nucleotides: 10. The CDR3 runs to 18 residues. CDR3 DNA: TGTGCCAGCAGTGGGTCTAGCGGGAGGGCCTTCCGCCAAGAGACCCAGTACTTC. Translated, it gives CASSGSSGRAFRQETQYF.

The chain joins TRBV4-1 to TRBJ1-2; 8 nucleotides line up with TRBD1. The CDR3 is 17 amino acids. V lost 4 bases, J lost 4 bases, and 14 bases stayed unmatched. Germline V gene lookup returns CDR1 MGHRA and CDR2 YSYEKL. The CDR3 region is CASSRGGTGPSGYGYTF. The CDR3 DNA sequence: TGCGCCAGCAGCCGGGGCGGGACAGGACCTTCGGGCTATGGCTACACCTTC.

The chain links TRBV27 to TRBJ1-2; D not resolved. The CDR3 loop spans 13 amino acids. The V gene lost 6 bases and the J gene lost 2 bases, with 10 bases spanning the gap. The germline gives CDR1 MNHEY, CDR2 SMNVEV (reference sequence). CDR3 residues: CASRTARNYGYTF. The DNA for the CDR3 is TGTGCCAGCAGAACAGCCCGAAACTATGGCTACACCTTC.

J is TRBJ2-2 and V is TRBV11-2; D perhaps matches TRBD1 (6 bases). With 2 bases removed from V and 0 bases from J, the gap between germline ends came to 10 bases. This CDR3 contains 16 residues. Germline V gene sequence: CDR1 SGHAT, CDR2 FQNNGV. This chain's CDR3 is CASSLRPGANTGELFF. CDR3 DNA: TGTGCCAGCAGCTTAAGACCAGGGGCGAACACCGGGGAGCTGTTTTTT.

The chain has TRBV5-4 and TRBJ2-7, with D possibly being TRBD2 (5 bases). From germline, CDR1 is SGHNT and CDR2 YYREEE (reference sequence). CDR3 length: 12 amino acids. V was trimmed by 4 bases and J by 4 bases, leaving 9 bases between them. The chain's CDR3 is CASSLATYEQYF. CDR3 sequence (DNA): TGTGCCAGCAGCCTAGCCACGTACGAGCAGTACTTC.

This chain connects TRBV7-6 to TRBJ1-4; no firm D call. V was shortened by 0 bases and J by 5 bases, with 10 bases between the two germline ends. The CDR3 has 15 amino acids. Germline-derived CDR1 and CDR2 are SGHVS and FNYEAQ. The DNA for the CDR3 is TGTGCCAGCAGCTTAGCTGCCCACAAGAATGAAAAACTGTTTTTT. Protein product: CASSLAAHKNEKLFF. Together with reference TRBV7-6 and TRBJ1-4, the CDR3 gives the full variable domain: GAGVSQSPRYKVTKRGQDVALRCDPISGHVSLYWYRQALGQGPEFLTYFNYEAQQDKSGLPNDRFSAERPEGSISTLTIQRTEQRDSAMYRCASSLAAHKNEKLFFGSGTQLSVL.

The chain recombines TRBV12-3 or TRBV12-4 with TRBJ1-1; the D is unclear. The CDR3 consists of 13 residues. Trimming shortened V by 2 bases and J by 0 bases, and 4 bases separated the two germline ends. As DNA, the CDR3 is TGTGCCAGCAGTTTAACAGTGAACACTGAAGCTTTCTTT. The encoded protein is CASSLTVNTEAFF.

V and J are TRBV29-1 and TRBJ2-3; D not certain. V lost 3 bases, J lost 3 bases, and 10 bases lay in between. CDR3 size: 13 residues. Germline CDR1 reads SQVTM; CDR2 reads ANQGSEA. The CDR3 region has the DNA TGCAGCGTTGATAAGTCACGGACAGATACGCAGTATTTT. Amino acid sequence: CSVDKSRTDTQYF.

The chain carries TRBV9 and TRBJ2-3; 10 bases are a match to TRBD2. CDR1 SGDLS and CDR2 YYNGEE come from the germline V gene. The ends lost 6 bases at V and 0 bases at J; junction bases unmatched: 7. The CDR3 contains 16 residues. The CDR3 coding sequence is TGTGCCAGCACCCCTAGCGGGGGCCCTAGCACAGATACGCAGTATTTT. This translates into CASTPSGGPSTDTQYF. Using reference TRBV9 and TRBJ2-3 for the parts outside the CDR3, the full variable domain is DSGVTQTPKHLITATGQRVTLRCSPRSGDLSVYWYQQSLDQGLQFLIQYYNGEERAKGNILERFSAQQFPDLHSELNLSSLELGDSALYFCASTPSGGPSTDTQYFGPGTRLTVL.

The sample holds a few counts of this clone. The V call is TRBV4-2, the J call TRBJ2-7, with TRBD2 matching 10 bases. Losses at the gene ends were 1 base for V and 2 bases for J; bases not matched to a gene: 8. CDR3 length: 17 amino acids. Germline CDR1 and CDR2: LGHNA and YNFKEQ. CDR3 coding DNA: TGTGCCAGCAGCCAAGCAAATCTAGCGGGGGCCGCCTACGAGCAGTACTTC. It codes for CASSQANLAGAAYEQYF.